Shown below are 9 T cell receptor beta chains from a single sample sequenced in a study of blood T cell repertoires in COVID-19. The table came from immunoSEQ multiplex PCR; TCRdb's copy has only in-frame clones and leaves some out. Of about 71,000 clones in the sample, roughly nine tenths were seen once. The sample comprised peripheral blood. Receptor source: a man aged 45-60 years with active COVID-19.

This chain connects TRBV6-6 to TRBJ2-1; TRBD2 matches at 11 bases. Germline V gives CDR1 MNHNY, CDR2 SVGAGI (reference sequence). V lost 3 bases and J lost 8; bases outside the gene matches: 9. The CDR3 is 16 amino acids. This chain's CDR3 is CASSYGVAGGHDEQFF. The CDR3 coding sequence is TGTGCCAGCAGTTATGGCGTAGCGGGGGGGCACGATGAGCAGTTCTTC.

For the CDR3, the DNA is TGTGCCAGCAGTTACCTGGGACACAGCAATCAGCCCCAGCATTTT. Residues: CASSYLGHSNQPQHF. The chain links TRBV6-2 or TRBV6-3 to TRBJ1-5; maybe TRBD1 (6 bases). The germline CDR1 and CDR2 sequences are MNHEY and SVGEGT. Trimming cost V 2 bases and J 1 base, with 9 bases left between them. The length of the CDR3 is 15 residues.

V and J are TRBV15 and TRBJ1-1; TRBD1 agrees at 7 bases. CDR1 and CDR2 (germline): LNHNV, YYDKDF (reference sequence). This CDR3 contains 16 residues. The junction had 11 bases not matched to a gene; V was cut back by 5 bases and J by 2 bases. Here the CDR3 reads CATSPGRGRGNTEAFF. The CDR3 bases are TGTGCCACCAGCCCCGGCAGGGGGAGAGGTAACACTGAAGCTTTCTTT.

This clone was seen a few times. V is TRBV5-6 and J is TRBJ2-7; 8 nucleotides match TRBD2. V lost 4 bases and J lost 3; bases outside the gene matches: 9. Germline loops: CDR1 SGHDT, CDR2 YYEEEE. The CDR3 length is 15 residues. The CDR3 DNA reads TGTGCCAGCAGCCTCAGCGGGGGTGCCCACTACGAGCAGTACTTC. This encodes CASSLSGGAHYEQYF.

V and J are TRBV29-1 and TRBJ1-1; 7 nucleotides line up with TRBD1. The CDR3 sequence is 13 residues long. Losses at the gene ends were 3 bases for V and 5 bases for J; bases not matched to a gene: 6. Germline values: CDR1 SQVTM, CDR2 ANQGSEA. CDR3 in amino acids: CSVDGQGGTEAFF. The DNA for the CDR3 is TGCAGCGTTGATGGCCAGGGGGGAACTGAAGCTTTCTTT.

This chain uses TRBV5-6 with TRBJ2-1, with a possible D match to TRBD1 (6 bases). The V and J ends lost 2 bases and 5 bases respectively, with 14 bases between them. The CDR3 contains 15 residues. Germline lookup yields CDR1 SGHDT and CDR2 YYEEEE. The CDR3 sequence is CASSLWGRRNNEQFF. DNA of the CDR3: TGTGCCAGCAGCTTATGGGGGCGGAGAAACAATGAGCAGTTCTTC. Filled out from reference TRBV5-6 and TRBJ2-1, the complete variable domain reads DAGVTQSPTHLIKTRGQQVTLRCSPKSGHDTVSWYQQALGQGPQFIFQYYEEEERQRGNFPDRFSGHQFPNYSSELNVNALLLGDSALYLCASSLWGRRNNEQFFGPGTRLTVL.

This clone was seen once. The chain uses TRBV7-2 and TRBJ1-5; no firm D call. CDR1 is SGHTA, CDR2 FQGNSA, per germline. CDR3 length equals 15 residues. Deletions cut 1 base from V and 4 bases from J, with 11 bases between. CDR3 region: CASSLGARENQPQHF. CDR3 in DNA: TGTGCCAGCAGCTTAGGTGCCCGGGAGAATCAGCCCCAGCATTTT.

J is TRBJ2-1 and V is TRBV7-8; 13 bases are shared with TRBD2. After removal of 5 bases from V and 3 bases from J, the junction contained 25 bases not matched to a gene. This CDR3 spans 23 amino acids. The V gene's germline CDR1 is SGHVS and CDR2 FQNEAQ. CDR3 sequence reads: CASSPRLAGGRIDSNHLYNEQFF. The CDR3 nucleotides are TGTGCCAGCAGCCCTCGACTAGCGGGGGGCCGGATTGATTCAAATCACCTCTACAATGAGCAGTTCTTC. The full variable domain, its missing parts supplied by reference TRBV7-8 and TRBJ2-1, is GAGVSQSPRYKVAKRGQDVALRCDPISGHVSLFWYQQALGQGPEFLTYFQNEAQLDKSGLPSDRFFAERPEGSVSTLKIQRTQQEDSAVYLCASSPRLAGGRIDSNHLYNEQFFGPGTRLTVL.

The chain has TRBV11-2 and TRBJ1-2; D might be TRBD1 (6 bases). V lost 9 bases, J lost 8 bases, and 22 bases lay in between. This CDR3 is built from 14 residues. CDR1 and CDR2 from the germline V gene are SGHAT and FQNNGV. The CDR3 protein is CASGPDRPGIGYTF. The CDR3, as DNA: TGTGCCAGTGGGCCCGACAGGCCTGGGATCGGCTACACCTTC. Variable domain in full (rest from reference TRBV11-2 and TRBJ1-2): EAGVAQSPRYKIIEKRQSVAFWCNPISGHATLYWYQQILGQGPKLLIQFQNNGVVDDSQLPKDRFSAERLKGVDSTLKIQPAKLEDSAVYLCASGPDRPGIGYTFGSGTRLTVV.